These 25 T cell receptor beta chains were all obtained from the same sample, sequenced in a study of T cells in Graves' hyperthyroidism and ophthalmopathy. TCR beta CDR3 regions were amplified from RNA transcripts. Primed by the HTBI set, a first-round RT-PCR was run on the TCR CDR3. TCRdb fed the multiplex PCR reads into MiXCR, producing one record per CDR3 protein. The repertoire has 550,000 to 800,000 distinct CDR3 sequences, roughly 17% of them found once; the top ten carry 15% to 18%. The specimen was blood. These receptor sequences come from a man in his fifties or sixties with Graves' hyperthyroidism.

This clonotype showed up many times. DNA for the CDR3: TGTGCCAGCAGACCGACAGGGGTGACAGATACGCAGTATTTT. Translation gives CASRPTGVTDTQYF. The rearrangement joins TRBV6-2 or TRBV6-3 to TRBJ2-3, with 8 bases fitting TRBD1. J gave up 3 bases and V 6 bases, and 5 bases lay outside the gene matches. The CDR3 is 14 amino acids. Per germline, CDR1 MNHEY and CDR2 SVGEGT.

CDR3: CSVEDGLAGPYEQYF. CDR3 coding DNA: TGCAGCGTTGAAGATGGGTTAGCGGGTCCCTACGAGCAGTACTTC. The genes are TRBV29-1 and TRBJ2-7; TRBD2 agrees at 7 bases. The CDR3 is 15 amino acids. The junction had 7 bases not matched to a gene; V was cut back by 0 bases and J by 2 bases. Germline lookup yields CDR1 SQVTM and CDR2 ANQGSEA.

The rearrangement joins TRBV11-2 to TRBJ2-3; 8 bases are shared with TRBD2. With 1 base clipped from V and 2 bases from J, the junction kept 5 bases outside the gene matches. This CDR3 has 16 residues. Germline assignment: CDR1 SGHAT and CDR2 FQNNGV. The CDR3 is CASSLGAGGPTDTQYF. CDR3 coding DNA: TGTGCCAGCAGCTTAGGCGCGGGAGGACCCACAGATACGCAGTATTTT.

This clonotype occurred many times. The chain couples TRBV28 to TRBJ1-1; the D gene is possibly TRBD1 (6 bases). Germline CDR1 reads MDHEN; CDR2 reads SYDVKM. Trimming pared 6 bases from V and 11 bases from J, leaving 19 bases between. The CDR3 is 13 residues long. The CDR3 loop is CASRQTGTPHAFF. DNA of the CDR3: TGTGCCAGCAGGCAAACCGGGACACCACACGCTTTCTTT.

There are many counts of this clonotype. The chain employs TRBV11-2 and TRBJ2-2; 11 positions match TRBD1. With 3 bases clipped from V and 4 bases from J, the junction kept 10 bases outside the gene matches. This CDR3 contains 18 residues. Germline CDR1 reads SGHAT; CDR2 reads FQNNGV. CDR3: CASSLIRTGGIVTGELFF. The CDR3, as DNA: TGTGCCAGCAGCTTGATACGGACAGGGGGCATTGTCACCGGGGAGCTGTTTTTT.

This clonotype was recorded a few times. The V and J genes are TRBV6-1 and TRBJ2-7; 12 bases are shared with TRBD2. Germline V gene sequence: CDR1 MNHNS, CDR2 SASEGT. This CDR3 comprises 14 residues. V dropped 7 bases and J dropped 2; count of bases not matched to a gene: 3. CDR3 bases: TGTGCCAGCACCGGACTAGCGGGAACCTACGAGCAGTACTTC. Protein product: CASTGLAGTYEQYF.

J is TRBJ1-2 and V is TRBV20-1, with D unresolved. V gave up 0 bases and J gave up 2 bases, with 10 bases separating them. The CDR3 spans 14 residues. The germline V gene has CDR1 DFQATT and CDR2 SNEGSKA (reference sequence). CDR3 sequence: CSARERILNYGYTF. The DNA for the CDR3 is TGCAGTGCTAGAGAGCGGATCTTAAACTATGGCTACACCTTC.

This clonotype was observed at least ten times. The V and J genes are TRBV28 and TRBJ2-2; 9 nucleotides agree with TRBD2. V shed 5 bases, J shed 3 bases, and the junction held 10 bases outside the gene matches. The CDR3 contains 17 residues. Germline V CDR1 and CDR2: MDHEN, SYDVKM. The CDR3 region is CASSGGLAPSYTGELFF. CDR3 nucleotides: TGTGCCAGCAGTGGGGGACTAGCTCCCTCTTACACCGGGGAGCTGTTTTTT.

Only a few counts were recorded for this clonotype. V is TRBV12-3 or TRBV12-4 and J is TRBJ1-2; D gene ambiguous. This CDR3 contains 18 residues. Trimming shortened V by 7 bases and J by 0 bases, and 24 bases separated the two germline ends. CDR3 nucleotide sequence: TGTGCCAGCAACTTGGTTGGGAGGTTTATCTTACCTAACTATGGCTACACCTTC. Translating gives CASNLVGRFILPNYGYTF.

This clonotype occurred many times. CDR3 amino acids: CSAIGTSGTYEQYF. DNA of the CDR3: TGCAGTGCTATAGGGACTAGCGGAACCTACGAGCAGTACTTC. The chain uses TRBV20-1 and TRBJ2-7; TRBD2 matches 11 bases. The length of the CDR3 is 14 residues. The ends lost 4 bases at V and 2 bases at J; junction bases unmatched: 4. Germline-derived CDR1 and CDR2 are DFQATT and SNEGSKA (reference sequence).

The chain uses TRBV5-6 and TRBJ2-3; a weak D match, TRBD1 (6 bases). The germline V and J ends were trimmed by 9 bases and 2 bases, with 13 bases remaining between them. CDR1 is SGHDT, CDR2 YYEEEE, per germline. The CDR3 runs to 13 residues. The CDR3 DNA reads TGTGCCACTGGCAGGGGAACCACAGATACGCAGTATTTT. It is translated as CATGRGTTDTQYF.

About this clonotype: This sequence may be a read error, since a much larger clone differs from it by one base. This chain joins TRBV7-3 and TRBJ2-3; 7 bases align to TRBD1. The germline V gene has CDR1 SGHTA and CDR2 FQGTGA. This CDR3 is 15 amino acids long. The CDR3 spells CASSLNRGSTDAQYF. CDR3 DNA: TGTGCCAGCAGCTTAAACAGGGGAAGCACAGATGCGCAGTATTTT.

A remark on this clonotype: At one end, the junction sequence differs from germline, possibly due to a read error. The V and J genes are TRBV7-3 and TRBJ1-2, with D hard to call. Germline V gene data show CDR1 as SGHTA and CDR2 as FQGTGA. There are 17 residues in the CDR3. CDR3 nucleotides: TGCGCCAGCAGCCAAGATTTTGTGGCGGAAACTAACTATGGCTACACCTTC. It yields the protein CASSQDFVAETNYGYTF.

This clonotype has a handful of counts. The chain has TRBV6-9 and TRBJ1-1, with 9 bases matching TRBD1. This CDR3 region has 15 residues. Germline CDR1 is MNHGY and CDR2 is SVAAGI. V shed 4 bases, J shed 1 base, and the junction held 4 bases outside the gene matches. DNA for the CDR3: TGTGCCAGCAGTTCTCCGACAGGGGGGAACACTGAAGCTTTCTTT. Translated: CASSSPTGGNTEAFF.

This clonotype was seen at least ten times. The V and J genes are TRBV6-2 or TRBV6-3 and TRBJ1-1; no clear D gene. The CDR3 covers 13 residues. The ends were cut back, 3 bases at V and 8 bases at J, with 13 bases in the middle. CDR1 MNHEY and CDR2 SVGEGT come from the germline V gene. CDR3 region: CASSYSTASEAFF. The CDR3 nucleotides read TGTGCCAGCAGTTATTCCACAGCGTCGGAAGCTTTCTTT.

The rearrangement joins TRBV28 to TRBJ1-2; a weak D match, TRBD1 (6 bases). The length of the CDR3 is 14 residues. Germline values: CDR1 MDHEN, CDR2 SYDVKM. Trimming cost V 1 base and J 4 bases, with 10 bases left between them. CDR3 protein: CASSLSGQFYGYTF. As DNA, the CDR3 is TGTGCCAGCAGTTTATCAGGACAGTTCTATGGCTACACCTTC.

This clonotype was found a few times. The junction departs from the called germline gene at one end, perhaps through a read error. The V and J genes are TRBV28 and TRBJ2-1; 14 nucleotides align to TRBD2. Germline CDR1 MDHEN, CDR2 SYDVKM. The CDR3 consists of 18 residues. The CDR3 DNA sequence: TGTGCCGGCAGTTCCATGAGGACTAGCGGGAGGTCGCGCAATGAGCAGTTCTTC. The encoded protein is CAGSSMRTSGRSRNEQFF.

This clonotype was seen a single time. The chain employs TRBV19 and TRBJ2-2; a possible D gene is TRBD2 (6 bases). Germline lookup yields CDR1 LNHDA and CDR2 SQIVND (reference sequence). Trimming took 7 bases from V and 7 from J, leaving 19 bases between them. This CDR3 has 15 amino acids. The CDR3 here is CASTLRGAPGGELFF. The DNA for the CDR3 is TGTGCCAGTACCCTGCGGGGAGCCCCTGGCGGGGAGCTGTTTTTT.

V gene TRBV4-3 combines with J gene TRBJ2-5; D is possibly TRBD2 (5 bases). Germline V gene data show CDR1 as LGHNA and CDR2 as YSLEER. With 0 bases removed from V and 5 bases from J, the gap between germline ends came to 19 bases. This CDR3 spans 17 amino acids. The CDR3 here is CASSQDSGSTRGETQYF. CDR3 DNA: TGCGCCAGCAGCCAAGATAGTGGGAGTACGCGAGGGGAGACCCAGTACTTC.

This chain joins TRBV29-1 and TRBJ2-6; the D gene is possibly TRBD2 (5 bases). V lost 2 bases and J 2 bases, leaving 13 bases between the germline ends. This CDR3 comprises 16 residues. The germline V gene encodes CDR1 SQVTM and CDR2 ANQGSEA. This CDR3 reads CSVELSEGAGANVLTF. CDR3 nucleotides: TGCAGCGTTGAATTATCCGAGGGTGCTGGGGCCAACGTCCTGACTTTC.

This rearrangement joins TRBV6-1 to TRBJ1-2; D not certain. This CDR3 contains 12 residues. Germline CDR1 is MNHNS and CDR2 is SASEGT. Trimming removed 3 bases from V and 8 bases from J, with 10 bases in between. CDR3 sequence (DNA): TGTGCCAGCAGTGACTGGGGATACGGCTACACCTTC. Amino acid sequence: CASSDWGYGYTF.

This clonotype was seen only a few times. This chain uses TRBV3-1 with TRBJ2-4, with D unclear. Germline CDR1 LGHDT, CDR2 YNNKEL (reference sequence). V was pared by 2 bases and J by 0 bases, with 5 bases between. The CDR3 loop spans 14 amino acids. The CDR3 here is CASSQRLAKNIQYF. The CDR3 region has the DNA TGTGCCAGCAGCCAAAGGCTAGCCAAAAACATTCAGTACTTC.

Many counts were recorded for this clonotype. V gene TRBV2 combines with J gene TRBJ2-7; 8 positions agree with TRBD2. The CDR3 runs to 15 residues. Germline V gives CDR1 SNHLY, CDR2 FYNNEI. V was clipped by 5 bases and J by 8 bases; unmatched bases: 14. The CDR3 loop reads CASSPQGLGASKQYF. The CDR3 coding sequence is TGTGCCAGCAGTCCACAGGGACTAGGAGCTAGCAAGCAGTACTTC.

On this clonotype: One end of the junction is discordant with germline, which a read error may explain. The chain couples TRBV25-1 to TRBJ2-5; D gene unclear. The V gene's germline CDR1 is MGHDK and CDR2 SYGVNS. This CDR3 has 10 amino acids. The CDR3 DNA reads as TGTGCCAGCAGACAAGAGACCCTGTACTTC. Its translation: CASRQETLYF.

This clonotype was recorded at least ten times. The chain carries TRBV5-1 and TRBJ2-3; TRBD2 agrees at 10 bases. Germline trimming cut 0 bases from V and 6 bases from J; bases unmatched to any gene: 4. Germline CDR1 reads SGHRS; CDR2 reads YFSETQ. This CDR3 comprises 15 residues. CDR3: CASSLVVAGGDTQYF. In DNA form, the CDR3 reads TGCGCCAGCAGCTTGGTGGTAGCGGGAGGTGATACGCAGTATTTT.